This entry lists 9 T cell receptor beta chains sequenced from one sample in a study of shared clonotypes between healthy human individuals. This table comes from immunoSEQ multiplex PCR, and its TCRdb copy is limited to in-frame clones, with some not included. The sample has about 1 million clones; about 74% are singletons. The specimen was memory CD4+ T cells sorted from blood. Subset described: CD45RA-negative fraction. Every receptor here comes from a man in his late teens or twenties in good health.

This sequence joins TRBV4-2 and TRBJ2-7, with D uncertain. The CDR3 sequence is 14 residues long. Trimming stripped 2 bases from V and 2 bases from J, with 10 bases between. CDR1 LGHNA and CDR2 YNFKEQ come from the germline V gene. The CDR3 loop reads CASSQSVGTYEQYF. The CDR3, as DNA: TGTGCCAGCAGCCAAAGTGTCGGCACCTACGAGCAGTACTTC.

Details on this clone: This sample also contains other DNA sequences that code for the same CDR3. The CDR3 spells CASSFGGPNTGELFF. DNA of the CDR3: TGCGCCAGCAGCTTCGGGGGCCCGAACACCGGGGAGCTGTTTTTT. This sequence joins TRBV5-1 and TRBJ2-2; D is perhaps TRBD1 or TRBD2 (6 bases each). Germline CDR1 reads SGHRS; CDR2 reads YFSETQ. The CDR3 length is 15 residues. Trimming removed 2 bases at V and 0 bases at J, with 8 bases between.

The V and J genes are TRBV18 and TRBJ2-1; 9 bases map to TRBD2. The CDR3 has 17 residues. With 0 bases clipped from V and 5 bases from J, the junction kept 8 bases outside the gene matches. The germline V gene has CDR1 KGHSH and CDR2 LQKENI. The CDR3 DNA reads TGTGCCAGCTCACCACCAGCGGGGGGAGGAGGGGACAATGAGCAGTTCTTC. This gives the protein CASSPPAGGGGDNEQFF.

This clone was recorded a few times. The chain couples TRBV10-2 to TRBJ2-2; 8 positions agree with TRBD2. With 7 bases clipped from V and 1 base from J, the junction kept 8 bases outside the gene matches. The CDR3 length is 16 residues. Germline V gives CDR1 WSHSY, CDR2 SAAADI. The CDR3 protein is CASTKPGLGNTGELFF. DNA of the CDR3: TGCGCCAGCACTAAACCGGGACTAGGGAACACCGGGGAGCTGTTTTTT.

V is TRBV19 and J is TRBJ1-2, with D perhaps TRBD1 (6 bases). Germline CDR1 reads LNHDA; CDR2 reads SQIVND (reference sequence). The V end lost 11 bases, the J end lost 0 bases, and 10 bases lay between the germline ends. This CDR3 has 12 amino acids. This chain's CDR3 is CASDSANYGYTF. Here the CDR3 DNA reads TGTGCCTCGGACAGCGCTAACTATGGCTACACCTTC.

The gene calls are TRBV10-3 and TRBJ2-7; a possible D gene is TRBD1 (6 bases). V dropped 6 bases and J dropped 1 base, with 22 bases sitting between them. Germline V gene lookup returns CDR1 ENHRY and CDR2 SYGVKD. The CDR3 runs to 17 residues. CDR3 sequence reads: CAIRDRGSGGQSYEQYF. DNA of the CDR3: TGTGCCATCAGGGACAGAGGGAGCGGCGGCCAATCCTACGAGCAGTACTTC.

The rearrangement joins TRBV7-2 to TRBJ2-2; D might be TRBD1 or TRBD2, each matching 5 bases. The CDR3 spans 15 residues. The ends were cut back, 4 bases at V and 5 bases at J, with 14 bases in the middle. CDR1 and CDR2 from the germline V gene are SGHTA and FQGNSA. The CDR3 bases are TGTGCCAGCAGCTCCACTAGGGGTATGACCGGGGAGCTGTTTTTT. This encodes CASSSTRGMTGELFF.

This clone has more than one count but fewer than ten. V usage is TRBV10-1 and J usage is TRBJ2-5; a possible D gene is TRBD1 (6 bases). CDR3 size: 16 residues. Germline V gene lookup returns CDR1 WNHNN and CDR2 SYGVQD (reference sequence). V was pared by 0 bases and J by 0 bases, with 11 bases between. CDR3 sequence reads: CASSESKQGNQETQYF. CDR3 DNA: TGCGCCAGCAGTGAGTCGAAGCAGGGGAACCAAGAGACCCAGTACTTC.

V and J are TRBV5-5 and TRBJ1-4; no definite D call. The V gene's germline CDR1 is SGHKS and CDR2 YYEKEE (reference sequence). This CDR3 region has 11 residues. Trimming shortened V by 6 bases and J by 8 bases, and 8 bases separated the two germline ends. DNA of the CDR3: TGTGCCAGCACCGCGCAGGAAAAACTGTTTTTT. Its translation: CASTAQEKLFF. The whole variable domain, remainder taken from reference TRBV5-5 and TRBJ1-4, is DAGVTQSPTHLIKTRGQQVTLRCSPISGHKSVSWYQQVLGQGPQFIFQYYEKEERGRGNFPDRFSARQFPNYSSELNVNALLLGDSALYLCASTAQEKLFFGSGTQLSVL.